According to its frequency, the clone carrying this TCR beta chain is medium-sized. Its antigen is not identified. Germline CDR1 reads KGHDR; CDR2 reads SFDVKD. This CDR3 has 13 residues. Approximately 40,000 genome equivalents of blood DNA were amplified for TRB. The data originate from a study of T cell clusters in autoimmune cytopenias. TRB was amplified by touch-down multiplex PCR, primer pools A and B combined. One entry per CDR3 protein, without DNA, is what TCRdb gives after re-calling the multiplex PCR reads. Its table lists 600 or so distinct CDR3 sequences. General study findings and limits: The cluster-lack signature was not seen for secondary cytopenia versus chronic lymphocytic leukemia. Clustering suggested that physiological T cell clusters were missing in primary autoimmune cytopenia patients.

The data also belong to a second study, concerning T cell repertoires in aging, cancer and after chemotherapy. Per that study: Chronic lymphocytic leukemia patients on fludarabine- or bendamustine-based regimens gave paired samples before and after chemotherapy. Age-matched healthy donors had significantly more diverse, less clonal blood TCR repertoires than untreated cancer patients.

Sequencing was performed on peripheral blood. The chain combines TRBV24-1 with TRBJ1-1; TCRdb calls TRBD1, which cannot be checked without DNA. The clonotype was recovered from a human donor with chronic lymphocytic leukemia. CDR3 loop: CATSEPQGREAFF.